These 26 T cell receptor beta chains originate from one sample sequenced in a study of cytomegalovirus exposure and HLA in healthy donors. Researchers ran the PCR with 60 Vbeta and 13 Jbeta primers. The assay was immunoSEQ multiplex PCR, and TCRdb's table has in-frame clones only and misses some. The table has about 160,000 clones, roughly four fifths seen once; the top ten hold about 4.5%. The material sequenced was PBMCs. The source of these receptors is a middle-aged man in good health and CMV-seronegative.

The chain is built from TRBV11-2 and TRBJ2-5; TRBD2 matches 12 bases. In germline, CDR1 is SGHAT, CDR2 FQNNGV. The V and J ends lost 0 bases and 5 bases, in that order; junction bases with no gene match: 4. CDR3 length: 16 residues. CDR3 DNA: TGTGCCAGCAGCTTAGAACTAGCGGGGGGCGGGGAGACCCAGTACTTC. Protein product: CASSLELAGGGETQYF. Full variable domain (remainder filled in from reference TRBV11-2 and TRBJ2-5): EAGVAQSPRYKIIEKRQSVAFWCNPISGHATLYWYQQILGQGPKLLIQFQNNGVVDDSQLPKDRFSAERLKGVDSTLKIQPAKLEDSAVYLCASSLELAGGGETQYFGPGTRLLVL.

This chain joins TRBV7-2 and TRBJ2-2; D gene unclear. The CDR3 length is 14 residues. Germline V gives CDR1 SGHTA, CDR2 FQGNSA. Trimming removed 5 bases at V and 1 base at J, with 8 bases between. Here the CDR3 reads CASSRRWNTGELFF. In DNA form, the CDR3 reads TGTGCCAGCAGCCGCCGGTGGAACACCGGGGAGCTGTTTTTT.

The rearrangement uses TRBV4-1 and TRBJ2-1, with D perhaps matching TRBD1 (6 bases). V was clipped by 1 base and J by 7 bases, with 11 bases between them. This CDR3 region has 14 residues. The germline CDR1 and CDR2 sequences are MGHRA and YSYEKL. The CDR3 protein is CASSQGKRGNEQFF. For the CDR3, the DNA is TGCGCCAGCAGCCAAGGGAAAAGGGGGAATGAGCAGTTCTTC.

The CDR3: CASTGLNARGYTF. The CDR3 DNA reads as TGTGCCAGCACCGGACTTAACGCACGAGGCTACACCTTC. V and J are TRBV5-6 and TRBJ1-2; the D is unclear. Germline CDR1 SGHDT, CDR2 YYEEEE. The CDR3 totals 13 residues. Trimming took 6 bases from V and 8 from J, leaving 17 bases between them.

This chain uses TRBV4-1 with TRBJ2-3; no firm D call. CDR1 is MGHRA and CDR2 is YSYEKL in the germline V gene. The germline V and J ends were trimmed by 7 bases and 4 bases, with 15 bases remaining between them. The CDR3 loop spans 14 amino acids. CDR3 coding DNA: TGCGCCAGCACTAGTCCCACTCGGCCAGATACGCAGTATTTT. It encodes CASTSPTRPDTQYF.

The genes are TRBV29-1 and TRBJ1-1, with D possibly TRBD1 on 6 matching bases. The CDR3 is 11 residues long. In germline, CDR1 is SQVTM, CDR2 ANQGSEA. The germline V and J ends were trimmed by 4 bases and 7 bases, with 10 bases remaining between them. The CDR3 spells CSVAQGREAFF. The CDR3 nucleotides are TGCAGCGTTGCACAGGGTCGTGAAGCTTTCTTT.

The chain couples TRBV5-4 to TRBJ1-4; tentative D call: TRBD1 (5 bases). CDR3 length equals 14 residues. Germline values: CDR1 SGHNT, CDR2 YYREEE (reference sequence). The V gene lost 5 bases and the J gene lost 3 bases, with 11 bases spanning the gap. The CDR3, as DNA: TGTGCCAGCAGTCCCTCGGGGGCTAATGAAAAACTGTTTTTT. It is translated as CASSPSGANEKLFF.

This chain connects TRBV27 to TRBJ2-7, with TRBD1 matching 7 bases. The CDR3 has 14 residues. V lost 5 bases to trimming and J lost 4 bases; unmatched junction nucleotides: 8. Germline CDR1 and CDR2: MNHEY and SMNVEV (reference sequence). The CDR3 coding sequence is TGTGCCAGCAGTCCCCATAGGACAGGATACGAGCAGTACTTC. Its translation is CASSPHRTGYEQYF.

The J gene is TRBJ1-2, the V gene TRBV6-5; D not resolved. Trimming took 5 bases from V and 4 from J, leaving 17 bases between them. The CDR3 spans 15 residues. The germline V gene has CDR1 MNHEY and CDR2 SVGAGI. The CDR3 nucleotides are TGTGCCAGCAGTAGTCTTTCGGGGATCGCCTATGGCTACACCTTC. This sequence encodes CASSSLSGIAYGYTF.

This chain joins TRBV5-4 and TRBJ2-2; 10 bases match TRBD1. CDR3 length: 16 residues. V shed 5 bases and J 7 bases; nucleotides not matched to a gene: 11. Germline CDR1 reads SGHNT; CDR2 reads YYREEE (reference sequence). CDR3 region: CASRPPGQGLSGELFF. CDR3 nucleotides: TGTGCCAGCAGGCCACCGGGACAGGGGTTAAGCGGGGAGCTGTTTTTT.

V usage is TRBV5-8 and J usage is TRBJ1-2, with TRBD1 identical over 9 bases. This CDR3 contains 13 residues. J was trimmed by 8 bases and V by 3 bases; bases with no gene match: 5. The germline gives CDR1 SGHTS, CDR2 YDEGEE. CDR3 amino acids: CASSSRDRDGYTF. The CDR3 DNA reads TGTGCCAGCAGCTCCAGGGACAGGGACGGCTACACCTTC.

This clone was seen once. This rearrangement joins TRBV9 to TRBJ1-3; D ambiguous. The V gene's germline CDR1 is SGDLS and CDR2 YYNGEE. The CDR3 sequence is 17 residues long. V lost 2 bases to trimming and J lost 4 bases, with 19 bases between them. The CDR3: CASSVTADGSGGNTIYF. The CDR3 DNA reads as TGTGCCAGCAGCGTGACGGCCGACGGGTCTGGAGGAAACACCATATATTTT.

The genes are TRBV7-3 and TRBJ2-3; 9 nucleotides line up with TRBD2. This CDR3 has 15 residues. With V trimmed by 2 bases and J by 5 bases, 5 bases remained unmatched. Germline lookup yields CDR1 SGHTA and CDR2 FQGTGA. CDR3 DNA sequence: TGTGCCAGCAGCTTAGACGCGGGGGGGCTAGATACGCAGTATTTT. It encodes CASSLDAGGLDTQYF.

DNA for the CDR3: TGTGCCAGCAGCGTAGCCTCCAGGACAGCAGATACGCAGTATTTT. It encodes CASSVASRTADTQYF. The rearrangement uses TRBV9 and TRBJ2-3; perhaps TRBD1 as D (6 bases). Germline values: CDR1 SGDLS, CDR2 YYNGEE. The CDR3 length is 15 residues. V was shortened by 0 bases and J by 4 bases, with 12 bases between the two germline ends.

V and J are TRBV6-6 and TRBJ2-1, with TRBD2 matching 9 bases. CDR3 size: 15 residues. CDR1 MNHNY and CDR2 SVGAGI come from the germline V gene (reference sequence). With V trimmed by 2 bases and J by 5 bases, 4 bases remained unmatched. CDR3 in amino acids: CASSYIAGEHNEQFF. The CDR3 nucleotides are TGTGCCAGCAGTTACATAGCGGGGGAACACAATGAGCAGTTCTTC.

The CDR3 nucleotides read TGCGCCAGCAGCCCAGATTACAATGAGCAGTTCTTC. Its translation: CASSPDYNEQFF. The V call is TRBV5-1, the J call TRBJ2-1; D is unclear. The CDR3 has 12 residues. CDR1 SGHRS and CDR2 YFSETQ come from the germline V gene. V lost 4 bases, J lost 4 bases, and 6 bases lay in between.

This clone was counted a few times. This chain uses TRBV14 with TRBJ2-3, with a tentative D call TRBD2 (5 bases). Germline CDR1 and CDR2: SGHDN and FVKESK. The CDR3 loop spans 13 amino acids. Deletions cut 6 bases from V and 5 bases from J, with 12 bases between. The CDR3 DNA is TGTGCCAGCAGACGCGCGGGTATAGATACGCAGTATTTT. As protein: CASRRAGIDTQYF.

The chain couples TRBV7-2 to TRBJ2-3, with D possibly being TRBD2 (5 bases). The germline V and J ends were trimmed by 2 bases and 4 bases, with 10 bases remaining between them. Germline lookup yields CDR1 SGHTA and CDR2 FQGNSA. The CDR3 extends over 14 amino acids. The CDR3: CASSLLAGADTQYF. The CDR3 region has the DNA TGTGCCAGCAGCTTACTAGCCGGGGCAGATACGCAGTATTTT.

The rearrangement uses TRBV10-3 and TRBJ2-7, with 11 bases fitting TRBD1. The V gene's germline CDR1 is ENHRY and CDR2 SYGVKD. The junction had 6 bases not matched to a gene; V was cut back by 6 bases and J by 5 bases. This CDR3 spans 14 amino acids. CDR3 nucleotide sequence: TGTGCCATCAGGGGGACAGGGGGGCTCGACGAGCAGTACTTC. This sequence encodes CAIRGTGGLDEQYF.

This chain joins TRBV29-1 and TRBJ2-5; 7 bases are a match to TRBD1. The germline V gene has CDR1 SQVTM and CDR2 ANQGSEA. V was clipped by 6 bases and J by 4 bases; unmatched bases: 11. CDR3 size: 14 residues. The DNA for the CDR3 is TGCAGCGTCAGGAACAGGGGCCGTCGAGAGACCCAGTACTTC. As protein: CSVRNRGRRETQYF. Variable domain in full (rest from reference TRBV29-1 and TRBJ2-5): SAVISQKPSRDICQRGTSLTIQCQVDSQVTMMFWYRQQPGQSLTLIATANQGSEATYESGFVIDKFPISRPNLTFSTLTVSNMSPEDSSIYLCSVRNRGRRETQYFGPGTRLLVL.

The sample holds one count of this clone. The chain uses TRBV10-1 and TRBJ2-3; D perhaps matches TRBD1 (6 bases). The germline CDR1 and CDR2 sequences are WNHNN and SYGVQD (reference sequence). Between the trimmed V and J ends, which lost 4 bases and 8 bases, there was a span of 13 bases. CDR3 length: 13 amino acids. The CDR3 here is CASSGNRASTQYF. The CDR3 bases are TGCGCCAGCAGTGGAAACAGGGCCTCTACGCAGTATTTT.

By share, this clone counts as medium-sized. V and J are TRBV6-4 and TRBJ1-2, with 10 positions matching TRBD1. The germline CDR1 and CDR2 sequences are MRHNA and SNTAGT. The CDR3 is made up of 15 amino acids. The V segment lost 3 bases and the J segment 5 bases; nucleotides outside the gene matches: 6. The CDR3 loop reads CASSEDGTGAYGYTF. The CDR3 nucleotides read TGTGCCAGCAGTGAAGACGGGACAGGGGCGTATGGCTACACCTTC.

The chain couples TRBV10-3 to TRBJ1-6; D not resolved. The length of the CDR3 is 16 residues. V was shortened by 4 bases and J by 8 bases, with 18 bases between the two germline ends. The germline V gene encodes CDR1 ENHRY and CDR2 SYGVKD. The CDR3 loop is CAISAIPPSTHSPLHF. The CDR3 DNA reads as TGTGCCATCAGTGCCATCCCCCCAAGCACCCATTCACCCCTCCACTTT.

This clone is a singleton in its sample. The chain uses TRBV30 and TRBJ2-4; TRBD1 aligns across 8 bases. With V trimmed by 3 bases and J by 1 base, 2 bases remained unmatched. The CDR3 length is 14 residues. Per the germline V gene, CDR1 is GTSNPN and CDR2 is SVGIG (reference sequence). In DNA form, the CDR3 reads TGTGCCTGGAGCCGGACAGGGGCCAAAAACATTCAGTACTTC. Translating gives CAWSRTGAKNIQYF.

This clone has only a few counts. DNA for the CDR3: TGTGCCAGCAGCCCCACCAAAGGACCAGCGGGTCAGCCCCAGCATTTT. Translated: CASSPTKGPAGQPQHF. The J gene is TRBJ1-5, the V gene TRBV28; D gene uncertain. V lost 6 bases and J lost 6, with 21 bases in between. Germline loops: CDR1 MDHEN, CDR2 SYDVKM. The CDR3 length is 16 residues.

This sequence joins TRBV6-1 and TRBJ2-7, with D perhaps matching TRBD2 (6 bases). This CDR3 has 13 residues. V lost 7 bases and J lost 2, with 12 bases in between. Germline values: CDR1 MNHNS, CDR2 SASEGT. The CDR3 bases are TGTGCCAGCAACCTCCGGGGGACCTACGAGCAGTACTTC. Its protein is CASNLRGTYEQYF.